The 13 T cell receptor beta chains listed next were all sequenced from one sample in a study of T cell responses to AZD1222 COVID-19 vaccine. Some clones are missing from TCRdb's copy, which holds only in-frame ones; the method was immunoSEQ multiplex PCR. The sample lists roughly 150,000 clones, around 90% occurring once. Sequencing used peripheral blood, obtained on day 0 of AZD1222 vaccination. The receptors stem from an adult in good health.

As concerns this clone: The same CDR3 arises from other DNA sequences in this sample as well. J is TRBJ2-2 and V is TRBV24-1; the D is unclear. CDR1 and CDR2 from the germline V gene are KGHDR and SFDVKD. Trimming shortened V by 3 bases and J by 2 bases, and 3 bases separated the two germline ends. The CDR3 spans 13 residues. CDR3 loop: CATSDHNTGELFF. CDR3 nucleotide sequence: TGTGCCACCAGTGATCACAACACCGGGGAGCTGTTTTTT.

This chain joins TRBV13 and TRBJ2-3; D is undetermined. Germline V gives CDR1 PRHDT, CDR2 FYEKMQ (reference sequence). V was cut by 3 bases and J by 4 bases, with 14 bases left in between. The CDR3 is made up of 15 amino acids. CDR3 amino acids: CASSFVSRPADTQYF. The DNA of the CDR3 is TGTGCCAGCAGCTTCGTGAGTAGACCCGCAGATACGCAGTATTTT. The whole variable domain, filled in from reference TRBV13 and TRBJ2-3, reads AAGVIQSPRHLIKEKRETATLKCYPIPRHDTVYWYQQGPGQDPQFLISFYEKMQSDKGSIPDRFSAQQFSDYHSELNMSSLELGDSALYFCASSFVSRPADTQYFGPGTRLTVL.

The chain recombines TRBV19 with TRBJ2-5, with 13 bases identical to TRBD2. CDR1 LNHDA and CDR2 SQIVND come from the germline V gene (reference sequence). V was pared by 4 bases and J by 4 bases, with 3 bases of the junction left unmatched. The CDR3 has 15 amino acids. This CDR3 reads CASSSTSGGAETQYF. The CDR3 coding sequence is TGTGCCAGTAGTAGTACTAGCGGGGGGGCAGAGACCCAGTACTTC.

The chain combines TRBV27 with TRBJ1-5; D gene ambiguous. Germline-derived CDR1 and CDR2 are MNHEY and SMNVEV (reference sequence). Trimming removed 6 bases at V and 7 bases at J, with 10 bases between. The CDR3 is 12 amino acids. CDR3 amino acids: CASSGGRQPQHF. CDR3 DNA: TGTGCCAGCAGCGGAGGGCGGCAGCCCCAGCATTTT.

The chain uses TRBV12-3 or TRBV12-4 and TRBJ1-2; D uncertain. The CDR3 extends over 13 amino acids. Between the trimmed V and J ends, which lost 1 base and 2 bases, there was a span of 5 bases. The DNA for the CDR3 is TGTGCCAGCAGTTTAGGCCAGAACTATGGCTACACCTTC. This codes for CASSLGQNYGYTF.

The gene calls are TRBV27 and TRBJ1-6; TRBD1 matches 10 bases. This CDR3 region has 14 residues. Germline-derived CDR1 and CDR2 are MNHEY and SMNVEV (reference sequence). V trimming: 3 bases; J trimming: 11 bases; junction bases outside the gene matches: 4. The CDR3 bases are TGTGCCAGCAGTTTTGGGACAGGGGTACCACCCCTCCACTTT. It translates to CASSFGTGVPPLHF.

J is TRBJ2-1 and V is TRBV12-3 or TRBV12-4; the D is unclear. CDR3 size: 13 residues. Trimming took 1 base from V and 5 from J, leaving 6 bases between them. The CDR3 loop reads CASSLEGHNEQFF. As DNA, the CDR3 is TGTGCCAGCAGTTTAGAGGGCCACAATGAGCAGTTCTTC.

CDR3 coding DNA: TGCGCCAGCAGTCATGGGATCGGGGAGCTGTTTTTT. It codes for CASSHGIGELFF. The rearrangement links TRBV23-1 to TRBJ2-2; D remains ambiguous. TRBV23-1 is classed as an ORF, of uncertain function. V was shortened by 3 bases and J by 7 bases, with 6 bases between the two germline ends. The CDR3 covers 12 residues.

This chain connects TRBV6-2 or TRBV6-3 to TRBJ2-7; TRBD1 or TRBD2 may be the D gene (6 bases each). Trimming took off 2 bases at V and 3 bases at J, with 14 bases between the two ends. CDR1 is MNHEY, CDR2 SVGEGT, per germline. The CDR3 runs to 15 residues. Written as DNA, the CDR3 is TGTGCCAGCAGTTACGGGGGGCTGAAGGGCTACGAGCAGTACTTC. Protein product: CASSYGGLKGYEQYF.

The gene calls are TRBV14 and TRBJ2-7; TRBD1 matches 8 bases. With 4 bases clipped from V and 2 bases from J, the junction kept 10 bases outside the gene matches. Germline V gene data show CDR1 as SGHDN and CDR2 as FVKESK. There are 16 residues in the CDR3. The CDR3 nucleotides are TGTGCCAGCAGCCCTTCCGGGACAGGCAAAACCTACGAGCAGTACTTC. Translation gives CASSPSGTGKTYEQYF.

This clone was seen just once. This rearrangement joins TRBV10-3 to TRBJ2-7; 11 positions agree with TRBD2. The CDR3 has 18 residues. V was clipped by 0 bases and J by 3 bases; unmatched bases: 10. Germline V gene sequence: CDR1 ENHRY, CDR2 SYGVKD. The CDR3 here is CAISESIAGGGILYEQYF. Written as DNA, the CDR3 is TGTGCCATCAGTGAGTCGATAGCGGGAGGGGGTATCCTCTACGAGCAGTACTTC.

This chain joins TRBV11-2 and TRBJ2-7; 10 bases align to TRBD1. V was clipped by 5 bases and J by 3 bases; unmatched bases: 4. Germline values: CDR1 SGHAT, CDR2 FQNNGV. CDR3 length: 14 amino acids. Here the CDR3 reads CASSRQGAFYEQYF. The CDR3 nucleotides read TGTGCCAGCAGCCGACAGGGGGCCTTCTACGAGCAGTACTTC.

V is TRBV2 and J is TRBJ2-7, with no clear D. The CDR3 totals 14 residues. Germline CDR1 is SNHLY and CDR2 is FYNNEI. V lost 7 bases and J 0 bases, leaving 13 bases between the germline ends. The CDR3 loop is CASNAAGLSYEQYF. Written as DNA, the CDR3 is TGTGCCAGCAATGCGGCAGGCCTCTCCTACGAGCAGTACTTC.